This T cell receptor (beta chain) is drawn from a study of blood T cell repertoires in COVID-19. The wider study: Samples taken during acute and convalescent COVID-19 were collected in the United States, Italy and Spain.

The data were produced by immunoSEQ multiplex PCR, yet TCRdb's version contains in-frame clones alone and is incomplete. The data show some 520,000 clones, roughly nine tenths seen once. Note on this clone: This same CDR3 is encoded by further DNA sequences in the sample.

With 3 bases removed from V and 1 base from J, the gap between germline ends came to 6 bases. The germline gives CDR1 MNHNS, CDR2 SASEGT. The length of the CDR3 is 13 residues. This clonotype originated in a man younger than 35 with COVID-19, enrolled during active disease. This rearrangement joins TRBV6-1 to TRBJ1-1; no definite D call. Material: peripheral blood. This CDR3 is CASSEAGNTEAFF. The CDR3 nucleotides are TGTGCCAGCAGTGAGGCAGGGAACACTGAAGCTTTCTTT.